The 27 T cell receptor beta chains reported below all come from one sample, sequenced in a study of breast tumors, draining lymph nodes, adjacent tissues. The lymph nodes were axillary draining lymph nodes from breast cancer patients. One entry per CDR3 protein results from TCRdb running MiXCR on the multiplex PCR reads. The sample lists 200,000 to 300,000 distinct CDR3 sequences; around 30% were seen once. The sequencing sample was made of axillary lymph node tissue. Source of these receptors: a female donor with breast cancer. Some clones in this sample may be carry-over from other donors' samples.

This clonotype was observed a few times. The rearrangement joins TRBV28 to TRBJ2-7; TRBD2 agrees at 13 bases. The CDR3 runs to 16 residues. From germline, CDR1 is MDHEN and CDR2 SYDVKM. V dropped 6 bases and J dropped 5; count of bases not matched to a gene: 10. The CDR3 DNA reads as TGTGCCAGCAGAGCCCAGACGGGACTAGCGGGACACGAGCAGTACTTC. Its translation is CASRAQTGLAGHEQYF.

This clonotype has a count of ten or more. J is TRBJ2-1 and V is TRBV12-3 or TRBV12-4; D unresolved. Trimming pared 3 bases from V and 14 bases from J, leaving 11 bases between. This CDR3 has 11 residues. CDR3 protein: CASSFGTGKFF. The CDR3 nucleotides are TGTGCCAGCAGTTTCGGTACCGGAAAGTTCTTC.

This chain links TRBV5-8 with TRBJ2-5, with 7 bases identical to TRBD1. From germline, CDR1 is SGHTS and CDR2 YDEGEE. This CDR3 has 14 residues. Trimming took 10 bases from V and 5 from J; bases not matched to a gene: 14. The CDR3 nucleotides read TGTGCCGGCGATCCAGGACAGGCTTCGGAGACCCAGTACTTC. Its translation is CAGDPGQASETQYF.

The table lists this clonotype with many counts. CDR3 nucleotide sequence: TGCAGTGCTAGAATCCAAGGGGGCACCGGGGAGCTGTTTTTT. Protein product: CSARIQGGTGELFF. V and J are TRBV20-1 and TRBJ2-2, with D maybe TRBD1 (6 bases). This CDR3 comprises 14 residues. Germline lookup yields CDR1 DFQATT and CDR2 SNEGSKA (reference sequence). V shed 2 bases and J shed 4 bases, with 11 bases lying between them.

This clonotype was seen repeatedly, ten times or more. The J gene is TRBJ2-7, the V gene TRBV7-2; no clear D gene. This CDR3 is 15 amino acids long. Trimming pared 5 bases from V and 5 bases from J, leaving 19 bases between. Germline V gene data show CDR1 as SGHTA and CDR2 as FQGNSA. The CDR3 nucleotides read TGTGCCAGCAGCCTGAACTCCCGTTCGATCAACGAGCAGTACTTC. Its protein product is CASSLNSRSINEQYF.

The chain links TRBV7-7 to TRBJ2-5; 9 nucleotides line up with TRBD1. This CDR3 has 12 amino acids. Looked up from germline, CDR1 is SSHAT and CDR2 is FNYEAQ (reference sequence). The CDR3 is CARTGGGETQYF. The CDR3 DNA is TGTGCTAGAACAGGGGGCGGCGAGACCCAGTACTTC.

Details on this clonotype: Likely a read error: the CDR3 ends without its conserved phenylalanine or tryptophan. V gene TRBV7-2 combines with J gene TRBJ2-1; D remains unclear. V gave up 1 base and J gave up 11 bases, with 15 bases separating them. Germline V gene sequence: CDR1 SGHTA, CDR2 FQGNSA. The CDR3 has 14 residues. The CDR3: CASSLVFAADQQFP. The CDR3 nucleotides are TGTGCCAGCAGCTTAGTTTTCGCGGCGGACCAGCAGTTCCCC.

This clonotype was detected many times. The V call is TRBV12-3 or TRBV12-4, the J call TRBJ2-7, with 7 bases aligning to TRBD1. The CDR3 contains 11 residues. V shed 6 bases and J 6 bases; nucleotides not matched to a gene: 2. The CDR3 is CASRHRGEQYF. CDR3 nucleotides: TGTGCCAGCAGACACAGGGGCGAGCAGTACTTC.

This clonotype was recorded many times. The chain is built from TRBV6-5 and TRBJ1-2; D is uncertain. Germline V gene data show CDR1 as MNHEY and CDR2 as SVGAGI. Trimming removed 4 bases at V and 0 bases at J, with 9 bases between. The CDR3 sequence is 14 residues long. CDR3 DNA sequence: TGTGCCAGCAGTTCACGGCAATCTAACTATGGCTACACCTTC. The encoded protein is CASSSRQSNYGYTF.

This clonotype was seen a handful of times. The missing conserved phenylalanine or tryptophan at the end of this CDR3 makes a read error likely. The gene calls are TRBV19 and TRBJ2-5, with 12 bases aligning to TRBD2. Germline CDR1 is LNHDA and CDR2 is SQIVND (reference sequence). The CDR3 extends over 16 amino acids. V was clipped by 7 bases and J by 3 bases; unmatched bases: 9. The CDR3 loop is CASTRGLAGGKETQYS. CDR3 DNA sequence: TGTGCCAGTACCCGGGGACTAGCGGGCGGTAAAGAGACCCAGTACTCC.

This clonotype came up many times. This chain joins TRBV7-2 and TRBJ1-3; possible D gene TRBD1, 5 bases. The ends were cut back, 2 bases at V and 4 bases at J, with 15 bases in the middle. The V gene's germline CDR1 is SGHTA and CDR2 FQGNSA. CDR3 size: 16 residues. The CDR3 here is CASSLLGVGRGNTIYF. CDR3 nucleotide sequence: TGTGCCAGCAGCTTATTGGGGGTTGGAAGGGGAAACACCATATATTTT.

This clonotype was observed at least ten times. V gene TRBV5-6 combines with J gene TRBJ2-7, with D perhaps matching TRBD1 or TRBD2 (5 bases each). Trimming left V 3 bases short and J 2 bases short, with 12 bases between. CDR1 is SGHDT, CDR2 YYEEEE, per germline. CDR3 size: 14 residues. CDR3 in DNA: TGTGCCAGCAGCTACTCCGGGACCACCTACGAGCAGTACTTC. This codes for CASSYSGTTYEQYF.

As concerns this clonotype: One end of the junction is discordant with germline, which a read error may explain. This chain connects TRBV12-3 or TRBV12-4 to TRBJ2-6; D possibly uses TRBD1 or TRBD2 (5 bases each). The CDR3 totals 19 residues. CDR3 nucleotide sequence: TGTGCCAGCAGCCCCAGTTTATTTCTAGCCTACTCTGGGGCCAACGTCCTGGCTTTC. Protein product: CASSPSLFLAYSGANVLAF.

This clonotype was recorded at least ten times. The chain recombines TRBV6-6 with TRBJ2-5; tentative D call: TRBD1 (6 bases). This CDR3 has 13 amino acids. The germline CDR1 and CDR2 sequences are MNHNY and SVGAGI (reference sequence). Trimming left V 5 bases short and J 4 bases short, with 11 bases between. CDR3 in amino acids: CASSHPRGETQYF. Written as DNA, the CDR3 is TGTGCCAGCAGTCACCCCAGGGGAGAGACCCAGTACTTC.

This clonotype was counted between two and nine times. One base away lies a much larger clone, so this may be a sequencing read error. The chain joins TRBV12-3 or TRBV12-4 to TRBJ2-1; D remains ambiguous. V lost 5 bases, J lost 6 bases, and 8 bases lay in between. This CDR3 spans 12 amino acids. In nucleotides, the CDR3 is TGTGCCAGCAGTCCTTACTGCAATGAGCAGTTCTTC. It is translated as CASSPYCNEQFF.

Many counts were recorded for this clonotype. The V call is TRBV20-1, the J call TRBJ2-1; 10 bases match TRBD2. Germline CDR1 is DFQATT and CDR2 is SNEGSKA (reference sequence). The CDR3 has 14 residues. V gave up 6 bases and J gave up 6 bases; unmatched junction bases: 8. The CDR3 protein is CSAPPSGRGNEQFF. In nucleotides, the CDR3 is TGCAGTGCCCCGCCCAGCGGGAGGGGCAATGAGCAGTTCTTC.

This clonotype has at least ten counts. The chain couples TRBV4-3 to TRBJ1-6; D not resolved. Germline CDR1 reads LGHNA; CDR2 reads YSLEER. The V gene lost 0 bases and the J gene lost 10 bases, with 13 bases spanning the gap. This CDR3 comprises 15 residues. The CDR3 sequence is CASSQDGRITSPLHF. The CDR3 coding sequence is TGCGCCAGCAGCCAAGATGGCAGGATAACATCACCCCTCCACTTT.

This sequence joins TRBV15 and TRBJ2-1; 7 nucleotides align to TRBD2. Unmatched junction bases numbered 10, after V lost 4 bases and J lost 10 bases. Germline V gene data show CDR1 as LNHNV and CDR2 as YYDKDF (reference sequence). The CDR3 length is 14 residues. The CDR3 spells CATSILGGTEEQFF. DNA for the CDR3: TGTGCCACCAGCATCTTGGGGGGGACTGAAGAGCAGTTCTTC. Variable domain in full (rest from reference TRBV15 and TRBJ2-1): DAMVIQNPRYQVTQFGKPVTLSCSQTLNHNVMYWYQQKSSQAPKLLFHYYDKDFNNEADTPDNFQSRRPNTSFCFLDIRSPGLGDTAMYLCATSILGGTEEQFFGPGTRLTVL.

This clonotype was seen at least ten times. The chain uses TRBV10-3 and TRBJ1-2; D gene ambiguous. The germline V and J ends were trimmed by 6 bases and 2 bases, with 10 bases remaining between them. Per germline, CDR1 ENHRY and CDR2 SYGVKD. The CDR3 runs to 13 residues. CDR3 DNA sequence: TGTGCCATCAGCGGAAGGGTAAACTATGGCTACACCTTC. Encoded protein: CAISGRVNYGYTF.

This clonotype was observed many times. V gene TRBV7-9 combines with J gene TRBJ2-1, with D maybe TRBD1 (6 bases). This CDR3 contains 13 residues. Germline V lookup: CDR1 SEHNR, CDR2 FQNEAQ (reference sequence). The V and J ends lost 8 bases and 2 bases respectively, with 10 bases between them. CDR3 sequence reads: CASRQETYNEQFF. CDR3 DNA: TGTGCCAGCCGACAGGAGACCTACAATGAGCAGTTCTTC.

This chain links TRBV24-1 with TRBJ1-1; a weak D match, TRBD1 (5 bases). Germline CDR1 is KGHDR and CDR2 is SFDVKD. Trimming removed 11 bases from V and 4 bases from J, with 19 bases in between. The CDR3 spans 14 residues. The CDR3 DNA sequence: TGTGCCAGCTCATCGGGACCCTCGGGCACTGAAGCTTTCTTT. Translated: CASSSGPSGTEAFF.

Note on this clonotype: A much larger clonotype is one base distant, so this may be a read error. This chain links TRBV6-1 with TRBJ2-2, with TRBD1 matching over 7 bases. Germline trimming cut 5 bases from V and 3 bases from J; bases unmatched to any gene: 9. Germline V gene lookup returns CDR1 MNHNS and CDR2 SASEGT. The CDR3 is made up of 16 amino acids. CDR3 region: CASSHSGQMDTGELFF. Written as DNA, the CDR3 is TGTGCCAGCAGTCACTCGGGACAGATGGACACCGGGGAGCTGTTTTTT.

Many counts were recorded for this clonotype. The J gene is TRBJ2-5, the V gene TRBV24-1, with 7 nucleotides matching TRBD2. From germline, CDR1 is KGHDR and CDR2 SFDVKD. Trimming took 3 bases from V and 1 from J; bases not matched to a gene: 10. CDR3 length: 17 amino acids. CDR3 nucleotide sequence: TGTGCCACCAGTGATCCCGGCTGGAGCGGGATCCAAGAGACCCAGTACTTC. Amino acids: CATSDPGWSGIQETQYF.

This clonotype turned up a few times. The chain is built from TRBV6-6 and TRBJ2-1; TRBD2 agrees at 7 bases. Looked up from germline, CDR1 is MNHNY and CDR2 is SVGAGI (reference sequence). This CDR3 is 18 amino acids long. V trimming: 2 bases; J trimming: 0 bases; junction bases outside the gene matches: 10. The CDR3 DNA sequence: TGTGCCAGCAGTTACCTAGCGGTATATTCGAGCTCCTACAATGAGCAGTTCTTC. Translating gives CASSYLAVYSSSYNEQFF.

The rearrangement joins TRBV12-3 or TRBV12-4 to TRBJ2-5; TRBD2 matches at 12 bases. The CDR3 is made up of 15 amino acids. The V and J ends lost 8 bases and 3 bases, in that order; junction bases with no gene match: 7. The CDR3 coding sequence is TGTGCCAGCGGGGTGTCTAGCGGGAGGGAAGAGACCCAGTACTTC. This encodes CASGVSSGREETQYF.

This clonotype came up many times. The CDR3 loop is CASSYVGDRGGLNEQYF. The DNA for the CDR3 is TGTGCCAGCAGCTACGTGGGAGATCGGGGCGGCCTCAACGAGCAGTACTTC. The chain is built from TRBV13 and TRBJ2-7; possibly TRBD1 or TRBD2 for D (5 bases each). Per germline, CDR1 PRHDT and CDR2 FYEKMQ (reference sequence). V was clipped by 4 bases and J by 5 bases, with 24 bases between them. The length of the CDR3 is 17 residues.

This clonotype was observed many times. The DNA for the CDR3 is TGTGCCAGCAGTTTAGGACAGGGGGTCCATGGCTACACCTTC. This translates into CASSLGQGVHGYTF. This rearrangement joins TRBV12-3 or TRBV12-4 to TRBJ1-2; 9 nucleotides match TRBD1. The CDR3 extends over 14 amino acids. J lost 6 bases, V lost 1 base, and 3 bases had no gene match.